A selection of T cell receptor beta chains follows, all from one sample in a study of breast tumors, draining lymph nodes, adjacent tissues. TCRdb re-called the multiplex PCR reads with MiXCR, one entry per CDR3 protein. The table records 150,000 to 200,000 distinct CDR3 sequences, 33% of them present only once. The sample was axillary lymph node tissue. All receptors derive from a female donor with breast cancer. Some clones in this sample may be carry-over from other donors' samples. Both conserved end residues are part of each CDR3.

TRBV5-4	TRBJ2-7	CASSVTGTGAYEQYF
TRBV7-8	TRBJ1-4	CASTLQGPTNEKLFF
TRBV27	TRBJ2-3	CASSLGQDTQYF
TRBV7-9	TRBJ2-1	CASSLKTSGLTYNEQFF
TRBV5-1	TRBJ2-2	CASSSREGVGRLFF
TRBV20-1	TRBJ2-1	CSATPPGSDNEQFF
TRBV5-6	TRBJ2-7	CASSLEWDRSYEQYF
TRBV25-1	TRBJ2-5	CASSEPNGGGYTFGSGTQYF
TRBV4-1	TRBJ2-4	CASSQDRGSVIQYF
TRBV15	TRBJ1-2	CATSRDSVGHYNGYTF
TRBV4-2	TRBJ1-5	CASSQDAGQPQHF
TRBV11-2	TRBJ2-5	CASSTTSGGKETQYF
TRBV20-1	TRBJ2-5	CSAYGWVGETQYF
TRBV12-3/TRBV12-4	TRBJ1-3	CASSILLAGFGNTIYF
TRBV2	TRBJ2-4	CASGDVDWGLAKNIQYF
TRBV5-8	TRBJ2-5	CASSLMGNGEETQYF
TRBV28	TRBJ1-2	CASSTSDRGTGYTF
TRBV5-1	TRBJ1-2	CASSWEGGDRPGHTF
TRBV5-6	TRBJ1-2	CASSTYVGYGYTF
TRBV19	TRBJ2-3	CASSASGSPVFSDTQYF
TRBV29-1	TRBJ1-1	CSVEGQGNTEASF
TRBV5-8	TRBJ2-7	CASSRGPSSYEQYF
TRBV6-2/TRBV6-3	TRBJ1-5	CASSSSDFGKSWGHQPQHF
TRBV4-1	TRBJ1-2	CASSQERTGGGYTF
TRBV7-9	TRBJ2-3	CASSSGLYTDTQYF
TRBV27	TRBJ2-7	CASRRGLSSYEQYF
TRBV12-3/TRBV12-4	TRBJ2-3	CASSLDRGPDTQYF
TRBV9	TRBJ2-3	CASSGLLAGSTQYF
TRBV28	TRBJ1-5	CAGDRGRGQPQHF
TRBV9	TRBJ2-1	CASSGPGRGFNEQFF
TRBV7-9	TRBJ1-5	CASSFAITDREISNQPQHF
TRBV4-1	TRBJ2-2	CASSQNVGLGGAGELFF
TRBV2	TRBJ2-3	CASNPRTSTDTQYF
TRBV7-9	TRBJ1-4	CAIRPGLATNEKLFF
TRBV6-2/TRBV6-3	TRBJ1-4	CASSPPPGQYEKLFF